A selection of T cell receptor beta chains follows, all from one sample in a study of identical twins. TCRdb independently ran MiXCR on the 5' RACE reads; one entry per CDR3 protein. The sample includes roughly 770,000 distinct CDR3 sequences, roughly 20% of them seen just once. The sample was also linked to a second study, of T cells expressing NK-cell markers.

Input material: PBMCs. The receptors derive from a woman younger than 35 in good health. Both conserved end residues are part of each CDR3.

length | V | CDR3
15 | TRBV7-9 | CASSWDSSSTDTQYF
13 | TRBV27 | CASSRGDREKLFF
14 | TRBV12-3/TRBV12-4 | CASSSSRTGGGYTF
14 | TRBV7-2 | CASSLAGVSHEQYF
15 | TRBV7-9 | CASSLKRDHNSPLHF
16 | TRBV24-1 | CATSDGDRGHGDTQYF
14 | TRBV7-9 | CASSLEVQNTEAFF
18 | TRBV6-1 | CASSEGYAGGSYTDTQYF
14 | TRBV7-2 | CASSRLADTYEQYF
16 | TRBV5-6 | CASSLAGVGPHYEQYF
15 | TRBV12-3/TRBV12-4 | CASRSFGSSYNEQFF
15 | TRBV29-1 | CSVETSGGPLREQYF
17 | TRBV7-6 | CASSSGLAGALRYEQYF
17 | TRBV12-3/TRBV12-4 | CASSQKIRQGSTDTQYF